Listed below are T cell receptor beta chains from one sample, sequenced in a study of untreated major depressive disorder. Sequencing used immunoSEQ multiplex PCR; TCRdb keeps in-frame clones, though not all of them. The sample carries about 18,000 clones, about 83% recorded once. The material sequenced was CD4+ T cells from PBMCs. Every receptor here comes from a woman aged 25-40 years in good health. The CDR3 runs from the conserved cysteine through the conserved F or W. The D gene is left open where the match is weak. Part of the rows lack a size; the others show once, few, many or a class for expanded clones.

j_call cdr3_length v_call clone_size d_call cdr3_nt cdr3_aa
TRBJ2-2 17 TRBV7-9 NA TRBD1 TGTGCCAGCAGCTCCTTCGGGCAGGGGGCGACCACCGGGGAGCTGTTTTTT CASSSFGQGATTGELFF
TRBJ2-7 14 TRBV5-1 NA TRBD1 TGCGCCAGCAGGGGACAGGTAGGCGGAGACGAGCAGTACTTC CASRGQVGGDEQYF
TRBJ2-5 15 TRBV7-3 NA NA TGTGCCAGCAGCTTAACAGGGAGCCCCGTCGAGACCCAGTACTTC CASSLTGSPVETQYF
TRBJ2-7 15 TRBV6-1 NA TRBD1 TGTGCCAGCAGTGCCGAAGGGGACAGAGCCTACGAGCAGTACTTC CASSAEGDRAYEQYF
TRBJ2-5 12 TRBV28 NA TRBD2 TGTGCCAGCAGGCCCGGGGCTAGCGGGGTGAACTTC CASRPGASGVNF
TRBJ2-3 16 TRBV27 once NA TGTGCCAGCGCTGTAGTGGCGACTGCACCCACAGATACGCAGTATTTT CASAVVATAPTDTQYF
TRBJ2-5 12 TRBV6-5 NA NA TGTGCCAGCAGTTACTCCCAAGGGACCCAGTACTTC CASSYSQGTQYF
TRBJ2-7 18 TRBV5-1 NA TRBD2 TGCGCCAGCAGCCCAGGACTAGCGGGAGGGGGGGTCTCCTACGAGCAGTACTTC CASSPGLAGGGVSYEQYF
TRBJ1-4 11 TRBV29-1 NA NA TGCAGCGTTGAATGGGGAGAAAAACTGTTTTTT CSVEWGEKLFF
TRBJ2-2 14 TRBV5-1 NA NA TGCGCCAGCAGCTTGCGACTGGGTAACGGGGAGCTGTTTTTT CASSLRLGNGELFF
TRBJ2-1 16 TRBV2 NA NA TGTGCCAGCGGTAAAGGCCGGGACACCCTTGGGAATGAGCAGTTCTTC CASGKGRDTLGNEQFF
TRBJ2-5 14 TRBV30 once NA TGTGCCTGGGGGGGGACAGCGTACCAAGAGACCCAGTACTTC CAWGGTAYQETQYF
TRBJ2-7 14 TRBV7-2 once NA TGTGCCAGCAGCTTATACAGCGGAGTAGGCGAGCAGTACTTC CASSLYSGVGEQYF
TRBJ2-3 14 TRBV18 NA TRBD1 TGTGCCAGCTCTGACAGGGATGGCACAGATACGCAGTATTTT CASSDRDGTDTQYF
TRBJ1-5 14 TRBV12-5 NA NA TGTACCTTGGGGGGGGCCGGTGGCGTTGGAGCCCAGCATTTT CTLGGAGGVGAQHF
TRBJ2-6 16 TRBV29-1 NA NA TGCAGCGTGTTCAGGGACGTCGGCTCTGGGGCCAACGTCCTGACTTTC CSVFRDVGSGANVLTF
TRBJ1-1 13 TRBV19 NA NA TGTGCCAGTAGTATGGACAGAGCGAATGAAGCTTTCTTT CASSMDRANEAFF
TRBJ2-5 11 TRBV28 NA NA TGTGCCAGCAGTGGGCAAGAGACCCAGTACTTC CASSGQETQYF
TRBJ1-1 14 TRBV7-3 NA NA TGTGCCAGCAGGTCGGGACACCCAAACACTGAAGCTTTCTTT CASRSGHPNTEAFF
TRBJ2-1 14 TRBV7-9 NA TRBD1 TGTGCCAGCAGCTCCTGGACAGGGGGTAATGAGCAGTTCTTC CASSSWTGGNEQFF
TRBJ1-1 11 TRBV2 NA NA TGTGCCAGACTCGTGGCCACTGAAGCTTTCTTT CARLVATEAFF
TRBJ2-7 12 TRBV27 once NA TGTGCCAGCAGTTTTACTAAGTCCGAGCAGTACTTC CASSFTKSEQYF
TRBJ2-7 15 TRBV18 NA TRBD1 TGTGCCAGCTCACGGGACAGGGTCAGTCTGGACGAGCAGTACTTC CASSRDRVSLDEQYF
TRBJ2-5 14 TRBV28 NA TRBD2 TGTGCCAGCAGTTTAGATGGCGGGAGAGAGACCCAGTACTTC CASSLDGGRETQYF
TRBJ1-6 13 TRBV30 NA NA TGTGCCTGGAGTGGGGTTTATAATTCACCCCTCCACTTT CAWSGVYNSPLHF
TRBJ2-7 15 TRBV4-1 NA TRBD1 TGCGCCAGCAGCCCAAGACAGGGGCTCTCCTACGAGCAGTACTTC CASSPRQGLSYEQYF
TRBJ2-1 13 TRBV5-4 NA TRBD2 TGTGCCAGCAGCCTAGCGGGTCACAATGAGCAGTTCTTC CASSLAGHNEQFF
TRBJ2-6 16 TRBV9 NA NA TGTGCCAGCAGCGTAAAAAGGCCCTCTGGGGCCAACGTCCTGACTTTC CASSVKRPSGANVLTF
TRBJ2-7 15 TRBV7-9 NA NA TGTGCCAGCAGTTCTGGAGGCAGAACTGTCTTCGGGCAGTACTTC CASSSGGRTVFGQYF
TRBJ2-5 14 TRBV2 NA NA TGTGCCAGCTCGCTGACGGGACGCCAAGAGACCCAGTACTTC CASSLTGRQETQYF
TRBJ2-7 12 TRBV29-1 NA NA TGCAGCGTTGAACCAACACGTGGCGAGCAGTACTTC CSVEPTRGEQYF
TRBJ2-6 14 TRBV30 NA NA TGTGCCTGGGGAGGGCACTCTGGGGCCAACGTCCTGACTTTC CAWGGHSGANVLTF
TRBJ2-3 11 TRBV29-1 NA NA TGCAGCGTCCGACGAACAGATACGCAGTATTTT CSVRRTDTQYF
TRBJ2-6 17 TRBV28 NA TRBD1 TGTGCCAGCAGTTTGGGACAGGGAACCTCTGGGGCCAACGTCCTGACTTTC CASSLGQGTSGANVLTF
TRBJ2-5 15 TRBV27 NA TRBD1 TGTGCCAGCAGTTTAGGGACAGGGTCTGCAGAGACCCAGTACTTC CASSLGTGSAETQYF
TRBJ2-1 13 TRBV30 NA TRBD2 TGTGCCTGGACTAGCGGGAGATACAATGAGCAGTTCTTC CAWTSGRYNEQFF
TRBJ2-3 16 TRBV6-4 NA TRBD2 TGTGCCAGCAGTGAACGACTAGCGGCCGACACAGATACGCAGTATTTT CASSERLAADTDTQYF
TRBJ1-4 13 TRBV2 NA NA TGTGCCAGCAGGGAAGGACTTAATGAAAAACTGTTTTTT CASREGLNEKLFF
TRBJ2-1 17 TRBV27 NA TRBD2 TGTGCCAGCAGTGGGCTAGCGGGAGGGCCTTCCTACAATGAGCAGTTCTTC CASSGLAGGPSYNEQFF
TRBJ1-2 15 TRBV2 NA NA TGTGTCAGCAGTGAAGTTGGCAGGGACGCGCTTGGCTACACCTTC CVSSEVGRDALGYTF
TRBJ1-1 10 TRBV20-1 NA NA TGCAGTGCTAGCCGGCCTGAAGCTTTCTTT CSASRPEAFF
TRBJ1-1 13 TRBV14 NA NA TGTGCCAGCAGCCGGGACATTCGTGCTGAAGCTTTCTTT CASSRDIRAEAFF